These T cell receptor beta chains were read from a single sample in a study of cytomegalovirus exposure and HLA in healthy donors. Profiled with immunoSEQ multiplex PCR; TCRdb holds only in-frame clones, not every one. The sample shows roughly 100,000 clones, roughly 80% of them seen only once. Specimen: PBMCs. The receptors stem from a man aged 40-49 years in good health and CMV-seronegative. CDR3s include the opening cysteine and the closing phenylalanine or tryptophan. Each record gives: CDR3 protein, CDR3 DNA, D gene, V gene, clone size, J gene. The D gene is left open where the match is weak. Expanded clones get a size class; other rows say once, few or many, or leave the size out.

cdr3_aa: CATPRDIGETQYF
cdr3_nt: TGTGCCACCCCCCGGGACATCGGAGAGACCCAGTACTTC
d_call: NA
v_call: TRBV6-1
clone_size: NA
j_call: TRBJ2-5

cdr3_aa: CASSQDDSGGADEQFF
cdr3_nt: TGTGCCAGCAGCCAAGACGACAGCGGGGGGGCCGATGAGCAGTTCTTC
d_call: TRBD2
v_call: TRBV4-2
clone_size: once
j_call: TRBJ2-1

cdr3_aa: CASSFLAGPRAYEQYF
cdr3_nt: TGTGCCAGCAGTTTCCTAGCGGGGCCCCGGGCCTACGAGCAGTACTTC
d_call: TRBD2
v_call: TRBV27
clone_size: NA
j_call: TRBJ2-7

cdr3_aa: CASSIGAANTGELFF
cdr3_nt: TGTGCCAGTAGTATTGGAGCGGCGAACACCGGGGAGCTGTTTTTT
d_call: NA
v_call: TRBV19
clone_size: once
j_call: TRBJ2-2

cdr3_aa: CASSPGGKGEQYF
cdr3_nt: TGTGCCAGCAGCCCCGGGGGGAAGGGCGAGCAGTACTTC
d_call: TRBD2
v_call: TRBV9
clone_size: NA
j_call: TRBJ2-7

cdr3_aa: CASSLGRGTGELFF
cdr3_nt: TGTGCCAGCAGCTTGGGCAGGGGCACCGGGGAGCTGTTTTTT
d_call: NA
v_call: TRBV5-4
clone_size: NA
j_call: TRBJ2-2

cdr3_aa: CSSVTGIGAFF
cdr3_nt: TGTTCCAGCGTTACAGGGATCGGAGCTTTCTTT
d_call: NA
v_call: TRBV7-9
clone_size: NA
j_call: TRBJ1-1

cdr3_aa: CASGTGLAGNNEQFF
cdr3_nt: TGTGCTAGTGGTACGGGACTAGCGGGAAACAATGAGCAGTTCTTC
d_call: TRBD2
v_call: TRBV12-5
clone_size: NA
j_call: TRBJ2-1

cdr3_aa: CASSLEDTSSGNTIYF
cdr3_nt: TGCGCCAGCAGCTTGGAAGACACGAGCTCTGGAAACACCATATATTTT
d_call: NA
v_call: TRBV5-1
clone_size: NA
j_call: TRBJ1-3

cdr3_aa: CASSLQGTDTQYF
cdr3_nt: TGTGCCAGCAGCTTACAGGGCACAGATACGCAGTATTTT
d_call: NA
v_call: TRBV5-6
clone_size: NA
j_call: TRBJ2-3

cdr3_aa: CASSGGGYSYNEQFF
cdr3_nt: TGTGCCAGCAGTGGCGGGGGGTATTCCTACAATGAGCAGTTCTTC
d_call: TRBD2
v_call: TRBV2
clone_size: NA
j_call: TRBJ2-1

cdr3_aa: CSSSLGQGLAVTDTQYF
cdr3_nt: TGTTCCAGCAGCTTAGGCCAGGGACTAGCTGTCACAGATACGCAGTATTTT
d_call: TRBD2
v_call: TRBV7-9
clone_size: NA
j_call: TRBJ2-3

cdr3_aa: CASSPGLAGRQETQYF
cdr3_nt: TGTGCCAGCAGCCCTGGACTAGCGGGGAGACAAGAGACCCAGTACTTC
d_call: TRBD2
v_call: TRBV7-2
clone_size: NA
j_call: TRBJ2-5

cdr3_aa: CASSQTGGVEKLFF
cdr3_nt: TGCGCCAGCAGCCAGACAGGGGGCGTTGAAAAACTGTTTTTT
d_call: TRBD1
v_call: TRBV5-1
clone_size: few
j_call: TRBJ1-4

cdr3_aa: CASSHHSAGGPGELFF
cdr3_nt: TGCGCCAGCAGCCATCACTCAGCGGGGGGGCCCGGGGAGCTGTTTTTT
d_call: TRBD2
v_call: TRBV4-1
clone_size: NA
j_call: TRBJ2-2

cdr3_aa: CASTETGGAYEQYF
cdr3_nt: TGTGCCAGCACTGAAACAGGGGGGGCCTACGAGCAGTACTTC
d_call: NA
v_call: TRBV19
clone_size: NA
j_call: TRBJ2-7

cdr3_aa: CASSRTGGEGNTIYF
cdr3_nt: TGTGCCAGCAGTCGTACAGGGGGCGAAGGAAACACCATATATTTT
d_call: TRBD1
v_call: TRBV28
clone_size: NA
j_call: TRBJ1-3

cdr3_aa: CASSADSNTEAFF
cdr3_nt: TGTGCCAGCAGCGCGGACAGCAACACTGAAGCTTTCTTT
d_call: NA
v_call: TRBV7-6
clone_size: NA
j_call: TRBJ1-1

cdr3_aa: CASSWNQRGPHEQFF
cdr3_nt: TGTGCCAGCAGCTGGAACCAGCGGGGGCCACATGAGCAGTTCTTC
d_call: TRBD2
v_call: TRBV7-9
clone_size: NA
j_call: TRBJ2-1

cdr3_aa: CASSTYRALSLSGANVLTF
cdr3_nt: TGTGCCAGCAGCACCTACAGGGCTCTCTCTCTCTCCGGGGCCAACGTCCTGACTTTC
d_call: NA
v_call: TRBV11-2
clone_size: NA
j_call: TRBJ2-6

cdr3_aa: CASTRGWTDTQYF
cdr3_nt: TGTGCCAGCACGCGGGGGTGGACAGATACGCAGTATTTT
d_call: TRBD2
v_call: TRBV6-1
clone_size: NA
j_call: TRBJ2-3

cdr3_aa: CSFSGGSSGANVLTF
cdr3_nt: TGCAGCTTTAGCGGGGGGTCCTCTGGGGCCAACGTCCTGACTTTC
d_call: TRBD2
v_call: TRBV29-1
clone_size: few
j_call: TRBJ2-6

cdr3_aa: CASSFLEDTQYF
cdr3_nt: TGTGCCAGCAGCTTCCTAGAAGATACGCAGTATTTT
d_call: NA
v_call: TRBV7-9
clone_size: once
j_call: TRBJ2-3

cdr3_aa: CASSLDRGTGELFF
cdr3_nt: TGTGCCAGCAGCTTAGACAGGGGAACCGGGGAGCTGTTTTTT
d_call: TRBD1
v_call: TRBV7-7
clone_size: few
j_call: TRBJ2-2

cdr3_aa: CASRPRTGESYNEQFF
cdr3_nt: TGTGCCAGCAGACCACGGACGGGGGAATCCTACAATGAGCAGTTCTTC
d_call: NA
v_call: TRBV27
clone_size: NA
j_call: TRBJ2-1

cdr3_aa: CSSSRDRANYGYTF
cdr3_nt: TGTTCCAGCTCCCGGGACAGGGCTAACTATGGCTACACCTTC
d_call: TRBD1
v_call: TRBV7-9
clone_size: NA
j_call: TRBJ1-2

cdr3_aa: CASSFAAGEQYF
cdr3_nt: TGTGCCAGCAGCTTCGCAGCGGGCGAGCAGTACTTC
d_call: NA
v_call: TRBV7-8
clone_size: NA
j_call: TRBJ2-7

cdr3_aa: CASSLSGGALSGSKNIQYF
cdr3_nt: TGCGCCAGCAGCTTGTCCGGGGGGGCCCTTTCTGGGTCCAAAAACATTCAGTACTTC
d_call: TRBD2
v_call: TRBV5-1
clone_size: few
j_call: TRBJ2-4

cdr3_aa: CASSPGLVSDTQYF
cdr3_nt: TGTGCCAGCAGCCCAGGACTAGTTTCAGATACGCAGTATTTT
d_call: TRBD2
v_call: TRBV7-2
clone_size: NA
j_call: TRBJ2-3

cdr3_aa: CASSPVGASTDTQYF
cdr3_nt: TGTGCCAGCAGCCCAGTCGGAGCGAGTACAGATACGCAGTATTTT
d_call: NA
v_call: TRBV6-4
clone_size: NA
j_call: TRBJ2-3

cdr3_aa: CASKFGIRGVEQYF
cdr3_nt: TGTGCCAGCAAATTTGGTATCAGGGGGGTGGAGCAGTACTTC
d_call: NA
v_call: TRBV27
clone_size: NA
j_call: TRBJ2-7

cdr3_aa: CASSLRDRMNTEAFF
cdr3_nt: TGTGCCAGCAGCCTAAGGGACAGAATGAACACTGAAGCTTTCTTT
d_call: TRBD1
v_call: TRBV27
clone_size: NA
j_call: TRBJ1-1

cdr3_aa: CSALTVSGYGYTF
cdr3_nt: TGCAGCGCCCTGACCGTGTCAGGCTATGGCTACACCTTC
d_call: NA
v_call: TRBV29-1
clone_size: NA
j_call: TRBJ1-2

cdr3_aa: CASSFRQNNSPLHF
cdr3_nt: TGTGCCAGCAGTTTTAGACAAAATAATTCACCCCTCCACTTT
d_call: NA
v_call: TRBV27
clone_size: NA
j_call: TRBJ1-6

cdr3_aa: CASSLAAGLGYGYTF
cdr3_nt: TGTGCCAGCAGCTTAGCGGCGGGTTTGGGCTATGGCTACACCTTC
d_call: NA
v_call: TRBV7-9
clone_size: once
j_call: TRBJ1-2

cdr3_aa: CASSRTWTGGYLRNTEAFF
cdr3_nt: TGTGCCAGCAGCCGGACGTGGACAGGGGGCTACCTACGGAACACTGAAGCTTTCTTT
d_call: TRBD1
v_call: TRBV14
clone_size: NA
j_call: TRBJ1-1

cdr3_aa: CASSLTRTGLTYEQYF
cdr3_nt: TGTGCCAGCAGTCTTACCCGGACAGGGCTTACCTACGAGCAGTACTTC
d_call: TRBD1
v_call: TRBV27
clone_size: NA
j_call: TRBJ2-7

cdr3_aa: CASPSGEGEETQYF
cdr3_nt: TGTGCCAGCCCCAGCGGGGAGGGCGAAGAGACCCAGTACTTC
d_call: TRBD2
v_call: TRBV9
clone_size: NA
j_call: TRBJ2-5

cdr3_aa: CASSPGPGNQETQYF
cdr3_nt: TGTGCCAGCAGTCCCGGTCCGGGGAACCAAGAGACCCAGTACTTC
d_call: NA
v_call: TRBV5-6
clone_size: NA
j_call: TRBJ2-5

cdr3_aa: CASSFRQGNYGYTF
cdr3_nt: TGTGCCAGCAGTTTCCGACAGGGGAACTATGGCTACACCTTC
d_call: TRBD1
v_call: TRBV6-5
clone_size: NA
j_call: TRBJ1-2

cdr3_aa: CASSRRRGDTQYF
cdr3_nt: TGTGCCAGCAGCAGGCGACGAGGAGATACGCAGTATTTT
d_call: NA
v_call: TRBV13
clone_size: NA
j_call: TRBJ2-3

cdr3_aa: CASGQGLAGTDTQYF
cdr3_nt: TGTGCTAGTGGTCAAGGACTAGCGGGCACAGATACGCAGTATTTT
d_call: TRBD2
v_call: TRBV12-5
clone_size: once
j_call: TRBJ2-3

cdr3_aa: CASSRAAGGRTDTQYF
cdr3_nt: TGTGCCAGCAGCAGGGCGGCAGGGGGACGCACAGATACGCAGTATTTT
d_call: TRBD1
v_call: TRBV11-2
clone_size: NA
j_call: TRBJ2-3

cdr3_aa: CASSVGGLGDTQYF
cdr3_nt: TGTGCCAGCAGTGTCGGGGGGTTAGGAGATACGCAGTATTTT
d_call: TRBD2
v_call: TRBV6-1
clone_size: NA
j_call: TRBJ2-3

cdr3_aa: CASSLDSLVGTSTDTQYF
cdr3_nt: TGCGCCAGCAGCTTGGACAGCCTTGTGGGGACTAGCACAGATACGCAGTATTTT
d_call: NA
v_call: TRBV5-1
clone_size: NA
j_call: TRBJ2-3

cdr3_aa: CASSGERTGNTIYF
cdr3_nt: TGTGCCAGCAGTGGTGAGAGAACTGGAAACACCATATATTTT
d_call: NA
v_call: TRBV2
clone_size: NA
j_call: TRBJ1-3

cdr3_aa: CASSREAFLAGGRGGTDTQYF
cdr3_nt: TGCGCCAGCAGCCGAGAGGCCTTTCTGGCGGGGGGGCGAGGGGGCACAGATACGCAGTATTTT
d_call: TRBD2
v_call: TRBV4-1
clone_size: NA
j_call: TRBJ2-3

cdr3_aa: CASRGGVAPYEQYF
cdr3_nt: TGTGCCAGCAGGGGGGGTGTGGCACCTTACGAGCAGTACTTC
d_call: NA
v_call: TRBV28
clone_size: NA
j_call: TRBJ2-7

cdr3_aa: CASSANNYGYTF
cdr3_nt: TGTGCCAGCAGCGCTAATAACTATGGCTACACCTTC
d_call: NA
v_call: TRBV7-9
clone_size: NA
j_call: TRBJ1-2

cdr3_aa: CASREGQGNGYTF
cdr3_nt: TGCGCCAGCAGAGAGGGACAGGGTAATGGCTACACCTTC
d_call: TRBD1
v_call: TRBV5-1
clone_size: NA
j_call: TRBJ1-2

cdr3_aa: CASSSWAGSYEQYF
cdr3_nt: TGTGCCAGCAGCTCCTGGGCCGGTTCCTACGAGCAGTACTTC
d_call: NA
v_call: TRBV7-2
clone_size: NA
j_call: TRBJ2-7

cdr3_aa: CASSQDYPGNYGYTF
cdr3_nt: TGTGCCAGCAGCCAAGATTATCCAGGGAACTATGGCTACACCTTC
d_call: NA
v_call: TRBV4-2
clone_size: NA
j_call: TRBJ1-2